These T cell receptor beta chains were read from a single sample in a study of T cells in Graves' hyperthyroidism and ophthalmopathy. TCRdb re-analysed the multiplex PCR reads in MiXCR, keeping a single row per CDR3 protein. This table has 500,000 to 800,000 distinct CDR3 sequences, 40% to 55% appearing once. The sequenced material came from peripheral blood or thyroid tissue (not recorded which). These receptor sequences come from an adult man with Graves' disease, either hyperthyroidism or ophthalmopathy (not recorded which). The CDR3 runs from the conserved cysteine through the conserved F or W. The D gene is left open where the match is weak. Some rows mark clone size as missing; the rest say once, few, many or name a class of expanded clone.

d_gene,v_gene,j_gene,abundance,CDR3aa,CDR3nt
.,TRBV12-3/TRBV12-4,TRBJ1-6,many,CASSFGSPLHF,TGTGCCAGCAGTTTCGGATCACCCCTCCACTTT
TRBD1,TRBV7-9,TRBJ1-1,many,CASSSPRQGTNTEAFF,TGTGCCAGCAGCTCCCCCCGACAGGGCACGAACACTGAAGCTTTCTTT
TRBD1,TRBV6-5,TRBJ1-1,.,CASSYSGTGVSTEAFF,TGTGCCAGCAGTTACTCGGGGACAGGGGTGAGCACTGAAGCTTTCTTT
TRBD2,TRBV6-6,TRBJ2-5,few,CASRRLAGGSVAETQYF,TGTGCCAGCAGGCGATTAGCGGGAGGGTCTGTGGCAGAGACCCAGTACTTC
TRBD2,TRBV5-1,TRBJ2-7,.,CASSSTGTSGFYEQYF,TGCGCCAGCAGTTCTACCGGGACTAGCGGCTTCTACGAGCAGTACTTC
TRBD2,TRBV7-9,TRBJ2-7,.,CASSRPGLGYEQYF,TGTGCCAGCAGCCGACCGGGACTAGGGTACGAGCAGTACTTC
TRBD2,TRBV12-3/TRBV12-4,TRBJ2-5,few,CASSYSLAGWETQYF,TGTGCCAGCAGTTACAGCCTAGCGGGGTGGGAGACCCAGTACTTC
.,TRBV19,TRBJ2-7,.,CASRIRGTQEAPAPYEQYF,TGTGCCAGTAGGATACGCGGGACCCAAGAGGCCCCTGCCCCCTACGAGCAGTACTTC
.,TRBV11-1,TRBJ2-7,few,CASSLEERAVSYEQYF,TGTGCCAGCAGCTTGGAGGAGAGGGCTGTGTCCTACGAGCAGTACTTC
.,TRBV5-4,TRBJ1-3,.,CASSPSGAVGNTIYF,TGTGCCAGCAGCCCCTCAGGGGCGGTTGGAAACACCATATATTTT
.,TRBV19,TRBJ1-1,few,CASSIEGWEAFF,TGTGCCAGTAGTATAGAGGGCTGGGAAGCTTTCTTT
TRBD1,TRBV15,TRBJ1-3,.,CATSRGWGTGGPGNTIYF,TGTGCCACCAGCAGAGGGTGGGGGACAGGGGGCCCTGGAAACACCATATATTTT
.,TRBV2,TRBJ1-1,few,CASRRRDFSEAFF,TGTGCCAGCAGGAGACGGGACTTTTCTGAAGCTTTCTTT
TRBD2,TRBV29-1,TRBJ2-3,.,CSAGTSGTTDTQYF,TGCAGCGCTGGGACTAGCGGGACCACAGATACGCAGTATTTT
.,TRBV19,TRBJ1-5,many,CASSIGQGSGNQPQHF,TGTGCCAGTAGTATCGGGCAGGGTTCGGGCAATCAGCCCCAGCATTTT
TRBD2,TRBV10-3,TRBJ2-5,.,CAISYHRSGRGGETQYF,TGTGCCATCAGTTACCATCGTAGCGGGAGAGGCGGAGAGACCCAGTACTTC
.,TRBV7-3,TRBJ1-1,many,CASSSGQMAFF,TGTGCCAGCAGCTCAGGACAGATGGCTTTCTTT
.,TRBV15,TRBJ1-2,.,CASQHSYGYTF,TGTGCCTCCCAGCACTCCTATGGCTACACCTTC
.,TRBV10-3,TRBJ1-4,.,CAISERDKLFF,TGTGCCATCAGTGAGCGAGACAAACTGTTTTTT
TRBD2,TRBV7-2,TRBJ2-5,.,CASSSGGTSRQETQYF,TGTGCCAGCAGCAGCGGAGGGACTAGTAGGCAAGAGACCCAGTACTTC
TRBD2,TRBV20-1,TRBJ2-7,.,CSARGFGRGKSSYEQYF,TGCAGTGCTAGAGGATTTGGGCGGGGGAAGAGCTCCTACGAGCAGTACTTC
TRBD1,TRBV24-1,TRBJ1-2,.,CASSSDRARAGYTF,TGTGCCAGCAGCTCAGACAGGGCCCGTGCTGGCTACACCTTC
TRBD2,TRBV15,TRBJ2-6,.,CATSSASGTGANVLTF,TGTGCCACCAGCAGTGCTAGCGGGACTGGGGCCAACGTCCTGACTTTC
.,TRBV7-9,TRBJ2-7,many,CASSPGSTYEQYF,TGTGCCAGCAGCCCGGGGTCCACCTACGAGCAGTACTTC
.,TRBV7-9,TRBJ1-6,.,CASSPGQYGNSPLHF,TGTGCCAGCAGCCCCGGACAGTACGGTAATTCACCCCTCCACTTT
TRBD1,TRBV10-3,TRBJ1-1,many,CAIADRGMDTEAFF,TGTGCCATTGCGGACAGGGGCATGGACACTGAAGCTTTCTTT
TRBD1,TRBV2,TRBJ1-5,few,CASSPHRGRNQPQHF,TGTGCCAGCAGTCCCCACAGGGGACGCAATCAGCCCCAGCATTTT
.,TRBV15,TRBJ1-6,.,CATRGNSPLHF,TGTGCCACCAGGGGGAATTCACCCCTCCACTTT